These 26 T cell receptor beta chains came from one sample sequenced in a study of control samples from healthy donors and cancer patients. The method was immunoSEQ multiplex PCR; TCRdb's version includes in-frame clones alone and lacks a portion of them. The table has about 40,000 clones, over 75% seen once. The sequenced sample was PBMCs. These receptors all stem from a woman aged 55 to 70 with lung cancer.

This chain links TRBV27 with TRBJ1-1; 7 nucleotides agree with TRBD1. After removal of 6 bases from V and 4 bases from J, the junction contained 11 bases not matched to a gene. This CDR3 has 15 amino acids. Germline loops: CDR1 MNHEY, CDR2 SMNVEV (reference sequence). The CDR3 sequence: CASRLGGAALTEAFF. In nucleotides, the CDR3 is TGTGCCAGCAGACTAGGGGGCGCGGCGCTCACTGAAGCTTTCTTT.

The CDR3 loop is CASSPYLAPLAGDRNIQYF. The CDR3 DNA reads TGTGCCAGCAGCCCCTACTTAGCTCCGCTAGCGGGAGATAGGAACATTCAGTACTTC. The chain recombines TRBV7-2 with TRBJ2-4, with 10 nucleotides matching TRBD2. The CDR3 length is 19 residues. V shed 5 bases, J shed 7 bases, and the junction held 20 bases outside the gene matches. Germline V gene sequence: CDR1 SGHTA, CDR2 FQGNSA.

The chain has TRBV5-1 and TRBJ2-1; possibly TRBD1 or TRBD2 for D (5 bases each). This CDR3 is built from 12 residues. Germline V gene lookup returns CDR1 SGHRS and CDR2 YFSETQ. Between the trimmed V and J ends, which lost 4 bases and 8 bases, there was a span of 10 bases. The DNA of the CDR3 is TGCGCCAGCAGCCAACTAGGGGATGAGCAGTTCTTC. This translates into CASSQLGDEQFF.

The chain couples TRBV5-6 to TRBJ1-5; possibly TRBD1 for D (5 bases). CDR3 size: 12 residues. V gave up 3 bases and J gave up 10 bases, with 11 bases separating them. From germline, CDR1 is SGHDT and CDR2 YYEEEE. The CDR3 loop is CASSSAGTPQHF. CDR3 coding DNA: TGTGCCAGCAGCTCAGCAGGGACCCCCCAGCATTTT. The whole variable domain, remainder taken from reference TRBV5-6 and TRBJ1-5, is DAGVTQSPTHLIKTRGQQVTLRCSPKSGHDTVSWYQQALGQGPQFIFQYYEEEERQRGNFPDRFSGHQFPNYSSELNVNALLLGDSALYLCASSSAGTPQHFGDGTRLSIL.

The chain is built from TRBV7-2 and TRBJ2-5; D unclear. Germline CDR1 and CDR2: SGHTA and FQGNSA. Trimming took 1 base from V and 4 from J, leaving 10 bases between them. The CDR3 spans 14 residues. Here the CDR3 DNA reads TGTGCCAGCAGCTTAGATCAATTTAGAGAGACCCAGTACTTC. Translated: CASSLDQFRETQYF.

CDR3 in DNA: TGTGCCAGCAGCTTAGGTTTGGGGCGCGTCTATGGCTACACCTTC. This sequence encodes CASSLGLGRVYGYTF. The V call is TRBV7-3, the J call TRBJ1-2; D possibly corresponds to TRBD1 (5 bases). Trimming took off 2 bases at V and 4 bases at J, with 14 bases between the two ends. CDR3 length: 15 residues. CDR1 and CDR2 from the germline V gene are SGHTA and FQGTGA.

The chain has TRBV11-3 and TRBJ1-1, with D tentatively TRBD1 (5 bases). Germline lookup yields CDR1 SGHNT and CDR2 YENEEA. Trimming cost V 0 bases and J 4 bases, with 12 bases left between them. This CDR3 is 15 amino acids long. This CDR3 is CASSLEGESATEAFF. The CDR3 DNA sequence: TGTGCCAGCAGCTTAGAGGGGGAATCCGCCACTGAAGCTTTCTTT.

The chain employs TRBV3-1 (or the pseudogene TRBV3-2) and TRBJ1-2; 7 nucleotides line up with TRBD1. CDR3 size: 13 residues. CDR1 is LGHDT, CDR2 YNNKEL, per germline (reference sequence). The V gene end was trimmed by 2 bases and the J gene end by 6 bases; junction bases not matched to a gene: 3. The DNA for the CDR3 is TGTGCCAGCAGCCAATCAGGGGGAGATGGCTACACCTTC. Translated, it gives CASSQSGGDGYTF.

The chain has TRBV4-3 and TRBJ2-1; D is ambiguous. V lost 1 base and J lost 6, with 22 bases in between. Germline loops: CDR1 LGHNA, CDR2 YSLEER. The CDR3 is 18 residues long. CDR3 amino acids: CASSQGLLRDTGVNEQFF. The DNA of the CDR3 is TGCGCCAGCAGCCAAGGCCTCCTCCGAGACACCGGCGTCAATGAGCAGTTCTTC.

This clone was observed a handful of times. This chain uses TRBV19 with TRBJ1-2; 7 bases match TRBD1. The CDR3 extends over 17 amino acids. The germline V gene encodes CDR1 LNHDA and CDR2 SQIVND (reference sequence). V was pared by 4 bases and J by 3 bases, with 14 bases of the junction left unmatched. CDR3 sequence: CASSTDHTGTAYYGYTF. CDR3 bases: TGTGCCAGTAGTACCGACCATACGGGGACAGCCTACTATGGCTACACCTTC.

The chain combines TRBV12-5 with TRBJ2-1, with a possible D match to TRBD2 (6 bases). V was shortened by 8 bases and J by 0 bases, with 11 bases between the two germline ends. There are 14 residues in the CDR3. Germline values: CDR1 LGHNT, CDR2 FRNRAP. Here the CDR3 DNA reads TGTGCTAGTCGCGGGAAGAGCTCCTACAATGAGCAGTTCTTC. Its protein is CASRGKSSYNEQFF.

The J gene is TRBJ2-1, the V gene TRBV28, with TRBD2 as a possible D gene (6 bases). This CDR3 is built from 13 residues. The germline CDR1 and CDR2 sequences are MDHEN and SYDVKM. V shed 2 bases and J shed 8 bases, with 10 bases lying between them. CDR3 region: CASSLGGSDEQFF. The CDR3 bases are TGTGCCAGCAGTTTAGGGGGGTCCGATGAGCAGTTCTTC.

The chain has TRBV9 and TRBJ1-4; D possibly corresponds to TRBD1 (6 bases). Trimming took off 3 bases at V and 0 bases at J, with 15 bases between the two ends. CDR3 length equals 17 residues. Germline V CDR1 and CDR2: SGDLS, YYNGEE. CDR3 sequence reads: CASSAEGVRATNEKLFF. The CDR3 nucleotides read TGTGCCAGCAGCGCCGAGGGGGTGAGGGCAACTAATGAAAAACTGTTTTTT. The full variable domain, in which reference TRBV9 and TRBJ1-4 provide the parts outside the CDR3, is DSGVTQTPKHLITATGQRVTLRCSPRSGDLSVYWYQQSLDQGLQFLIQYYNGEERAKGNILERFSAQQFPDLHSELNLSSLELGDSALYFCASSAEGVRATNEKLFFGSGTQLSVL.

As DNA, the CDR3 is TGTGCCAGCAGCTTCGGTGCTAGCACAGATACGCAGTATTTT. Protein sequence: CASSFGASTDTQYF. The genes are TRBV7-2 and TRBJ2-3; D not certain. Germline-derived CDR1 and CDR2 are SGHTA and FQGNSA. V was clipped by 3 bases and J by 0 bases, with 7 bases between them. The CDR3 covers 14 residues.

This clone showed up just once. This chain connects TRBV28 to TRBJ2-7; possibly TRBD1 or TRBD2 for D (5 bases each). Trimming left V 8 bases short and J 5 bases short, with 13 bases between. The CDR3 runs to 12 residues. Per the germline V gene, CDR1 is MDHEN and CDR2 is SYDVKM. Written as DNA, the CDR3 is TGTGCCAGCGTTGAGGGGAGCCACGAGCAGTACTTC. It codes for CASVEGSHEQYF.

The chain carries TRBV3-1 (or the pseudogene TRBV3-2) and TRBJ2-1, with unresolved D. Germline V gene sequence: CDR1 LGHDT, CDR2 YNNKEL (reference sequence). V was clipped by 0 bases and J by 12 bases, with 12 bases between them. This CDR3 contains 13 residues. The CDR3 DNA sequence: TGTGCCAGCAGCCAAGATCAGGCGGAAGGGCAGTTCTTC. Its translation: CASSQDQAEGQFF.

The chain employs TRBV30 and TRBJ2-7, with D tentatively TRBD1 or TRBD2 (7 bases each). Trimming removed 1 base at V and 7 bases at J, with 11 bases between. CDR1 GTSNPN and CDR2 SVGIG come from the germline V gene (reference sequence). This CDR3 comprises 12 residues. As DNA, the CDR3 is TGTGCCTGGAGTGGACAGGGAGGGGAGCAGTACTTC. The encoded protein is CAWSGQGGEQYF.

The chain recombines TRBV5-1 with TRBJ2-1; 10 nucleotides agree with TRBD2. Unmatched junction bases numbered 12, after V lost 2 bases and J lost 7 bases. Germline values: CDR1 SGHRS, CDR2 YFSETQ. This CDR3 contains 17 residues. CDR3 amino acids: CASSFLAGDPDRNEQFF. DNA of the CDR3: TGCGCCAGCAGCTTCCTAGCGGGAGACCCGGATCGGAATGAGCAGTTCTTC.

V usage is TRBV2 and J usage is TRBJ1-4; 7 nucleotides match TRBD1. The CDR3 runs to 15 residues. Germline CDR1 reads SNHLY; CDR2 reads FYNNEI. The J segment lost 5 bases and the V segment lost 4 bases, leaving 7 bases of the junction unmatched. The CDR3 loop is CASSAIGTANEKLFF. For the CDR3, the DNA is TGTGCCAGCAGTGCAATCGGGACAGCCAATGAAAAACTGTTTTTT.

This chain connects TRBV29-1 to TRBJ2-2, with 8 nucleotides matching TRBD1. The CDR3 totals 15 residues. The germline CDR1 and CDR2 sequences are SQVTM and ANQGSEA. V was clipped by 1 base and J by 6 bases; unmatched bases: 7. The CDR3 protein is CSVEGVARGPGELFF. CDR3 coding DNA: TGCAGCGTTGAAGGGGTGGCCAGGGGGCCCGGGGAGCTGTTTTTT.

The rearrangement uses TRBV30 and TRBJ1-2, with 9 positions matching TRBD1. The CDR3 contains 15 residues. CDR1 is GTSNPN and CDR2 is SVGIG in the germline V gene (reference sequence). The junction had 9 bases not matched to a gene; V was cut back by 6 bases and J by 1 base. CDR3 DNA: TGTGCCTGTCAACAACCGGGACAGGGTAACTATGGCTACACCTTC. It codes for CACQQPGQGNYGYTF.

The chain uses TRBV24-1 and TRBJ2-1; possible D gene TRBD2, 5 bases. Germline V gene data show CDR1 as KGHDR and CDR2 as SFDVKD. The CDR3 is 14 residues long. V lost 3 bases to trimming and J lost 9 bases, with 14 bases between them. CDR3 protein: CATSDLLPRGEQFF. The DNA for the CDR3 is TGTGCCACCAGTGATCTACTCCCCCGGGGTGAGCAGTTCTTC.

The V and J genes are TRBV5-6 and TRBJ1-2, with a weak D call TRBD1 (6 bases). Trimming cost V 0 bases and J 3 bases, with 15 bases left between them. Germline values: CDR1 SGHDT, CDR2 YYEEEE. The CDR3 length is 16 residues. In DNA form, the CDR3 reads TGTGCCAGCAGCTTGGGGGTCAGGGGAAGTTACTATGGCTACACCTTC. Amino acid sequence: CASSLGVRGSYYGYTF.

This chain's CDR3 is CASSHAGPQETQYF. In nucleotides, the CDR3 is TGTGCCAGCTCACACGCGGGACCGCAAGAGACCCAGTACTTC. J is TRBJ2-5 and V is TRBV18, with D perhaps TRBD2 (6 bases). The V end was cut by 4 bases, the J end by 2 bases, with 11 bases between. Germline loops: CDR1 KGHSH, CDR2 LQKENI. CDR3 length equals 14 residues.

The chain joins TRBV4-3 to TRBJ2-7, with D uncertain. The germline V gene encodes CDR1 LGHNA and CDR2 YSLEER. V lost 0 bases to trimming and J lost 2 bases, with 14 bases between them. The CDR3 consists of 16 residues. The CDR3 nucleotides are TGCGCCAGCAGCCAAGATTTGGGTCTGACTCCCTACGAGCAGTACTTC. Translating gives CASSQDLGLTPYEQYF.

J is TRBJ1-3 and V is TRBV4-1; TRBD1 matches 10 bases. The CDR3 totals 15 residues. Germline trimming cut 3 bases from V and 4 bases from J; bases unmatched to any gene: 3. CDR1 is MGHRA, CDR2 YSYEKL, per germline. This chain's CDR3 is CASSQGQGPGNTIYF. CDR3 sequence (DNA): TGCGCCAGCAGCCAGGGACAGGGGCCCGGAAACACCATATATTTT.